Given below is one T cell receptor beta chain in context. The CDR3 spans 20 residues. Per germline, CDR1 SEHNR and CDR2 FQNEAQ (reference sequence). The V end was cut by 5 bases, the J end by 15 bases, with 40 bases between. This sample is part of a study of Graves' ophthalmopathy and Graves' hyperthyroidism. RNA served as the template for amplifying TCR beta CDR3 regions. Following a first-round RT-PCR that used HTBI primers, a second-round multiplex PCR was carried out. TCRdb analysed the multiplex PCR reads with MiXCR anew, one entry per CDR3 protein. The sample carries more than 40,000 distinct CDR3 sequences, around half recorded once. Serum thyroxine and TRAb, along with clinical symptoms, thyroid ultrasound and orbital computed tomography, were what diagnosis relied on.

The origin of this receptor is an adult man with Graves' ophthalmopathy. The chain has TRBV7-9 and TRBJ1-4, with D possibly being TRBD1 (6 bases). The material sequenced was peripheral blood. CDR3 residues: CASSHRGPTGLPNTYFTVFF. The DNA for the CDR3 is TGTGCCAGCAGCCACCGGGGGCCAACGGGCTTACCCAACACGTACTTTACGGTGTTTTTT. Drawing the rest from reference TRBV7-9 and TRBJ1-4, the complete variable domain is DTGVSQNPRHKITKRGQNVTFRCDPISEHNRLYWYRQTLGQGPEFLTYFQNEAQLEKSRLLSDRFSAERPKGSFSTLEIQRTEQGDSAMYLCASSHRGPTGLPNTYFTVFFGSGTQLSVL.